Reported below is one T cell receptor beta chain. The data were taken from a study of T cell changes during pregnancy in multiple sclerosis. This CDR3 has 17 amino acids. The germline V gene encodes CDR1 MNHNS and CDR2 SASEGT. Germline trimming cut 4 bases from V and 2 bases from J; bases unmatched to any gene: 11. Sequencing used immunoSEQ multiplex PCR; TCRdb keeps in-frame clones, though not all of them. The repertoire holds just under 80,000 clones, with approximately 92% as singletons. This clonotype was sampled from a female donor with multiple sclerosis, enrolled in a pregnancy study. Sample: peripheral blood, taken in the first trimester of pregnancy. This chain connects TRBV6-1 to TRBJ1-1; 9 bases map to TRBD1. CDR3 region: CASSASSGTGSNTEAFF. The CDR3 bases are TGTGCCAGCAGTGCTAGTTCCGGGACAGGGTCCAACACTGAAGCTTTCTTT.